This TCR beta chain was sequenced during a study of regulatory T cells in long-lasting Graves disease (TCRdb year 2021). Looking at the study overall: Persistent Graves' disease meant more than 5 years of antithyroid drug treatment with TSH receptor autoantibodies that stayed positive. Persistent Graves' disease patients were compared with newly diagnosed Graves' disease patients by peripheral blood TCR sequencing and RNA sequencing. The study was conducted in China and was registered as a clinical trial. A total of 35 or so samples were covered by TCR sequencing, comprising approximately 13 persistent and roughly 20 newly diagnosed Graves' disease patients. Antithyroid drugs had been taken for 10 to 13 years on average by persistent Graves' disease patients in the clinical cohort.

Summary of the overall study and its limitations: Sequencing and analysis were restricted to the TCR beta chain. Because the primary lesion, thyroid tissue, could not be accessed, the study looked at peripheral blood alone. Lower TCR Shannon entropy and fewer highly expanded clones were observed in persistent Graves' disease patients than in newly diagnosed patients, which suggested clonal expansion. Preferential use of TRBV28, TRBJ1-2 and TRBJ2-5 was observed in persistent disease, whereas TRBV20-1 and TRBJ2-1 were favored in newly diagnosed disease. Persistent patients shared more public clonotypes among themselves (around 2,800) than newly diagnosed patients did (more than 950). The small sample size was acknowledged by the authors as a limitation that may reduce accuracy.

The method behind the library was multiplex PCR. The data were produced on an Illumina HiSeq 4000. CDR3 regions were amplified by Arm-PCR with iRepertoire HTBI primers to construct TCR beta libraries. Gel purification was performed on PCR products prior to sequencing. In the source study's methods: A total of roughly 67 TRBV and 14 TRBJ segments were identified across samples and were used for gene usage analysis of CDR3 amino acid clonotypes. COPE and FqMerger were used to merge filtered high-quality paired reads into contigs. Contigs were aligned with BLAST to IMGT TRBV, TRBD and TRBJ reference genes, and CDR3 was defined per IMGT. Any clonotype with a frequency above 0.1% was counted as a highly expanded clone. Repertoire diversity was measured by Shannon entropy, and V-J evenness by the Gini coefficient. A clonotype was considered public if more than one individual shared it. TCRdb passed the public sequencing reads through fastp at Q25 and MiXCR, retaining productive beta sequences. Records with the same CDR3 protein are collapsed into one entry carrying the most frequent genes and DNA. TCRdb, rather than the study authors, made the V and J calls. The sample table holds about 470,000 distinct CDR3 sequences, of which less than 25% were seen once. The biggest ten clones account for over 7.5% of the sample.

Read against the paper, the sample's time point label means: persistent/refractory GD, antithyroid drugs over 5 years with positive TRAb. RNA was extracted from PBMCs in TRIzol for both TCR sequencing and RNA sequencing. The diagnosis of Graves' disease was made according to American Thyroid Association guidelines. Patients were recruited from an endocrinology department in Xi'an, China. Each patient gave roughly 8.4 milliliters of peripheral blood, collected in an EDTA anticoagulant tube. PBMCs were isolated by Ficoll Paque Plus density gradient separation without further T cell sorting. An Agilent 2100 Bioanalyzer and agarose gel were used to check RNA quality, while a NanoDrop 2000 measured RNA concentration. Points on this clonotype: The target of this receptor is not known. Base qualities are not at hand, and no much larger clone is one base apart.

CDR1 SGHRS and CDR2 YFSETQ are derived from the germline V gene. Reading from cysteine to phenylalanine, the CDR3 counts 15 amino acids. This entry keeps only the CDR3 DNA: 45 bases, framed from base 1. At the junction V is shortened by 7 bases and J by 1 base, with 12 bases in between. This receptor chain uses TRBV5-1 and TRBJ2-6; the D region possibly corresponds to TRBD1 (6 bases align). The source was peripheral blood mononuclear cells (PBMCs), collected when the disease was refractory, from a patient treated with antithyroid drugs. This TCR was recovered from a female donor with Graves disease. The sequence in DNA is TGCGCCAGCTCGGGACAACCATCTGGGGCCAACGTCCTGACTTTC. Its translation reads: CASSGQPSGANVLTF.